One sample yielded the 23 T cell receptor beta chains listed below, sequenced in a study of CD8+ T cells in alopecia areata. In each case, RNA was isolated and then reverse transcribed into cDNA as the sequencing template. Assay: immunoSEQ multiplex PCR; the TCRdb copy retains only in-frame clones and omits some. Seen here are about 140,000 clones, approximately 90% observed once, and the top ten hold 13%. Specified treatment: oral pan-JAK inhibitor, 5-10 mg twice daily. This specimen was CD8+ T cells sorted from blood, taken at week 4, from a patient treated with tofacitinib. These receptors were collected from a human donor with alopecia areata.

This chain connects TRBV19 to TRBJ1-1; the D is unclear. Trimming removed 4 bases at V and 0 bases at J, with 12 bases between. Germline CDR1 and CDR2: LNHDA and SQIVND (reference sequence). This CDR3 spans 15 amino acids. The CDR3 region has the DNA TGTGCCAGTAGTAGCCGCCGGACCATGAACACTGAAGCTTTCTTT. It encodes CASSSRRTMNTEAFF.

The chain is built from TRBV28 and TRBJ2-4, with TRBD2 matching over 12 bases. Trimming at V came to 3 bases and at J to 9 bases, leaving 9 bases not matched to a gene. CDR1 MDHEN and CDR2 SYDVKM come from the germline V gene. CDR3 size: 16 residues. CDR3: CASSFPSGGAPGIQYF. The CDR3 nucleotides read TGTGCCAGCAGTTTTCCTAGCGGGGGGGCTCCGGGCATTCAGTACTTC.

The J gene is TRBJ2-5, the V gene TRBV29-1; possible D gene TRBD2, 6 bases. CDR3 size: 13 residues. Trimming shortened V by 5 bases and J by 2 bases, and 12 bases separated the two germline ends. Germline loops: CDR1 SQVTM, CDR2 ANQGSEA. The CDR3 nucleotides read TGCAGCGTTCCCATTGGGAGGCAAGAGACCCAGTACTTC. This encodes CSVPIGRQETQYF. Combining the CDR3 with reference TRBV29-1 and TRBJ2-5 gives the whole variable domain SAVISQKPSRDICQRGTSLTIQCQVDSQVTMMFWYRQQPGQSLTLIATANQGSEATYESGFVIDKFPISRPNLTFSTLTVSNMSPEDSSIYLCSVPIGRQETQYFGPGTRLLVL.

This chain links TRBV7-8 with TRBJ2-7; a weak D match, TRBD1 (6 bases). Looked up from germline, CDR1 is SGHVS and CDR2 is FQNEAQ. V lost 3 bases and J lost 7, with 22 bases in between. The CDR3 is 16 amino acids. CDR3 sequence: CASSLYVATRGGEQYF. The CDR3 bases are TGTGCCAGCAGCTTGTATGTCGCGACCAGGGGCGGGGAGCAGTACTTC.

The DNA for the CDR3 is TGTGCCAGCAGCCCCCCCGGAGAAAGCTCCTACAATGAGCAGTTCTTC. Translated, it gives CASSPPGESSYNEQFF. This rearrangement joins TRBV7-9 to TRBJ2-1; no definite D call. CDR3 length equals 16 residues. Trimming removed 5 bases at V and 0 bases at J, with 14 bases between. Germline V lookup: CDR1 SEHNR, CDR2 FQNEAQ (reference sequence).

The J gene is TRBJ2-1, the V gene TRBV7-9; TRBD1 matches at 8 bases. The CDR3 totals 14 residues. V shed 5 bases and J 7 bases; nucleotides not matched to a gene: 7. Germline assignment: CDR1 SEHNR and CDR2 FQNEAQ (reference sequence). The CDR3 region has the DNA TGTGCCAGCAGCAGCACAGGGGGTGTTAATGAGCAGTTCTTC. Its translation is CASSSTGGVNEQFF.

The rearrangement joins TRBV29-1 to TRBJ2-7, with D perhaps matching TRBD1 (6 bases). V was clipped by 4 bases and J by 5 bases, with 12 bases between them. CDR1 and CDR2 from the germline V gene are SQVTM and ANQGSEA. The CDR3 totals 12 residues. CDR3 nucleotide sequence: TGCAGCGTTGTACAGGGAAACAACGAGCAGTACTTC. Translated: CSVVQGNNEQYF.

The chain employs TRBV15 and TRBJ2-5; TRBD2 might be the D (5 bases). The V and J ends lost 3 bases and 4 bases respectively, with 12 bases between them. Germline loops: CDR1 LNHNV, CDR2 YYDKDF (reference sequence). The CDR3 length is 14 residues. The CDR3 here is CATSSGLDGETQYF. The CDR3 DNA reads as TGTGCCACCAGCAGCGGACTGGATGGAGAGACCCAGTACTTC.

The chain couples TRBV7-3 to TRBJ2-1, with TRBD2 matching over 8 bases. Germline assignment: CDR1 SGHTA and CDR2 FQGTGA. V was clipped by 5 bases and J by 6 bases; unmatched bases: 12. The CDR3 runs 16 residues. The DNA for the CDR3 is TGTGCCAGCAGCCTACAAACCGGGACTAGTGGCAATGAGCAGTTCTTC. Encoded protein: CASSLQTGTSGNEQFF. Filled out from reference TRBV7-3 and TRBJ2-1, the complete variable domain reads GAGVSQTPSNKVTEKGKYVELRCDPISGHTALYWYRQSLGQGPEFLIYFQGTGAADDSGLPNDRFFAVRPEGSVSTLKIQRTERGDSAVYLCASSLQTGTSGNEQFFGPGTRLTVL.

In DNA form, the CDR3 reads TGTGCCAGTAATCCCGGGACAGGTTATAGCAATCAGCCCCAGCATTTT. Amino acids: CASNPGTGYSNQPQHF. The chain couples TRBV19 to TRBJ1-5; 8 nucleotides agree with TRBD1. Germline V gene sequence: CDR1 LNHDA, CDR2 SQIVND (reference sequence). V was clipped by 7 bases and J by 0 bases; unmatched bases: 8. This CDR3 comprises 16 residues.

J is TRBJ2-1 and V is TRBV7-6; 7 nucleotides line up with TRBD2. CDR1 is SGHVS, CDR2 FNYEAQ, per germline. The trim removed 4 bases at V and 8 bases at J, leaving 8 bases unmatched. This CDR3 spans 14 amino acids. The CDR3, as DNA: TGTGCCAGCAGCTACATAGGGGAGGGACATGAGCAGTTCTTC. The encoded protein is CASSYIGEGHEQFF.

The chain couples TRBV27 to TRBJ2-1, with D unclear. The CDR3 extends over 14 amino acids. Germline V gives CDR1 MNHEY, CDR2 SMNVEV (reference sequence). V gave up 1 base and J gave up 6 bases, with 10 bases separating them. The CDR3 region is CASSLLNSPNEQFF. CDR3 sequence (DNA): TGTGCCAGCAGTTTATTGAACAGCCCCAATGAGCAGTTCTTC.

The chain is built from TRBV27 and TRBJ1-2; D perhaps matches TRBD1 (5 bases). The length of the CDR3 is 13 residues. V was clipped by 4 bases and J by 4 bases, with 10 bases between them. CDR1 MNHEY and CDR2 SMNVEV come from the germline V gene (reference sequence). This CDR3 is CASSSYGGYGYTF. DNA of the CDR3: TGTGCCAGCAGTTCGTATGGGGGCTATGGCTACACCTTC.

The chain carries TRBV6-5 and TRBJ1-1; D is uncertain. V lost 0 bases, J lost 1 base, and 6 bases lay in between. The CDR3 runs to 14 residues. Per germline, CDR1 MNHEY and CDR2 SVGAGI. The CDR3 loop is CASSYSLENTEAFF. In DNA form, the CDR3 reads TGTGCCAGCAGTTACTCATTAGAGAACACTGAAGCTTTCTTT.

J is TRBJ2-7 and V is TRBV9; TRBD1 matches at 7 bases. The length of the CDR3 is 14 residues. Per the germline V gene, CDR1 is SGDLS and CDR2 is YYNGEE. The junction had 4 bases not matched to a gene; V was cut back by 3 bases and J by 1 base. The CDR3 spells CASSGRTGSYEQYF. The CDR3 DNA reads as TGTGCCAGCAGCGGACGGACAGGTTCCTACGAGCAGTACTTC.

This clone was seen more than once but under ten times. The V and J genes are TRBV7-3 and TRBJ2-3, with 7 nucleotides matching TRBD2. The germline V gene encodes CDR1 SGHTA and CDR2 FQGTGA. Germline trimming cut 3 bases from V and 2 bases from J; bases unmatched to any gene: 5. The CDR3 totals 15 residues. The DNA of the CDR3 is TGTGCCAGCAGCTTGGCTAGCGGATACACAGATACGCAGTATTTT. Its protein is CASSLASGYTDTQYF.

The chain employs TRBV5-1 and TRBJ2-3; TRBD2 aligns across 14 bases. Germline CDR1 is SGHRS and CDR2 is YFSETQ. This CDR3 has 18 amino acids. V shed 5 bases and J 4 bases; nucleotides not matched to a gene: 12. The CDR3 DNA reads TGCGCCAGCAGTCCGACTAGCGGGGGGGCCTTATCCCCAGATACGCAGTATTTT. This sequence encodes CASSPTSGGALSPDTQYF.

This chain uses TRBV29-1 with TRBJ2-1, with TRBD2 matching over 8 bases. Per the germline V gene, CDR1 is SQVTM and CDR2 is ANQGSEA. Losses at the gene ends were 5 bases for V and 2 bases for J; bases not matched to a gene: 2. This CDR3 comprises 13 residues. For the CDR3, the DNA is TGCAGCGTTCCGGGACTAGCCTACAATGAGCAGTTCTTC. Protein: CSVPGLAYNEQFF.

The chain carries TRBV9 and TRBJ2-7; no clear D gene. Trimming removed 4 bases at V and 6 bases at J, with 20 bases between. Germline loops: CDR1 SGDLS, CDR2 YYNGEE. CDR3 length: 15 residues. The CDR3 reads CASSPWTESDAEQYF. DNA of the CDR3: TGTGCCAGCAGCCCGTGGACGGAATCGGATGCCGAGCAGTACTTC. Complete variable domain (other parts from reference TRBV9 and TRBJ2-7): DSGVTQTPKHLITATGQRVTLRCSPRSGDLSVYWYQQSLDQGLQFLIQYYNGEERAKGNILERFSAQQFPDLHSELNLSSLELGDSALYFCASSPWTESDAEQYFGPGTRLTVT.

The V gene is TRBV28, the J gene TRBJ1-1; perhaps TRBD1 as D (5 bases). The CDR3 covers 15 residues. The V end lost 5 bases, the J end lost 1 base, and 14 bases lay between the germline ends. Germline CDR1 MDHEN, CDR2 SYDVKM. The CDR3 DNA reads TGTGCCAGCAGTCGCGACGGACAAGCGAACACTGAAGCTTTCTTT. It codes for CASSRDGQANTEAFF. The whole variable domain, remainder taken from reference TRBV28 and TRBJ1-1, is DVKVTQSSRYLVKRTGEKVFLECVQDMDHENMFWYRQDPGLGLRLIYFSYDVKMKEKGDIPEGYSVSREKKERFSLILESASTNQTSMYLCASSRDGQANTEAFFGQGTRLTVV.

The chain combines TRBV27 with TRBJ2-2, with D tentatively TRBD1 (5 bases). Germline V gene sequence: CDR1 MNHEY, CDR2 SMNVEV (reference sequence). V lost 1 base to trimming and J lost 1 base, with 7 bases between them. The CDR3 covers 15 residues. The CDR3 region has the DNA TGTGCCAGCAGTTTATGGCAGGGGAACACCGGGGAGCTGTTTTTT. Residues: CASSLWQGNTGELFF.

The chain combines TRBV7-9 with TRBJ2-3, with D uncertain. The ends were cut back, 4 bases at V and 6 bases at J, with 14 bases in the middle. This CDR3 has 14 residues. Looked up from germline, CDR1 is SEHNR and CDR2 is FQNEAQ (reference sequence). The CDR3 spells CASSSSPRWDTQYF. The CDR3 DNA follows: TGTGCCAGCAGCTCAAGCCCAAGGTGGGATACGCAGTATTTT. Complete variable domain (other parts from reference TRBV7-9 and TRBJ2-3): DTGVSQNPRHKITKRGQNVTFRCDPISEHNRLYWYRQTLGQGPEFLTYFQNEAQLEKSRLLSDRFSAERPKGSFSTLEIQRTEQGDSAMYLCASSSSPRWDTQYFGPGTRLTVL.

The chain uses TRBV28 and TRBJ2-7; TRBD1 aligns across 10 bases. Germline loops: CDR1 MDHEN, CDR2 SYDVKM. This CDR3 has 14 residues. V shed 8 bases, J shed 5 bases, and the junction held 9 bases outside the gene matches. In DNA, the CDR3 is TGTGCCAGCCACACGGACAGGGGGGTCCACGAGCAGTACTTC. Residues: CASHTDRGVHEQYF.